The 2 T cell receptor beta chains listed next were all sequenced from one sample in a study of identical twins. MiXCR was run by TCRdb on the 5' RACE reads, yielding one entry per CDR3 protein. The data show about 450,000 distinct CDR3 sequences, around a sixth seen once. The source material was naive T cells sorted from blood. These receptors were obtained from a man between 50 and 59 years old in good health.

This chain links TRBV20-1 with TRBJ1-1; D is uncertain. Germline values: CDR1 DFQATT, CDR2 SNEGSKA (reference sequence). The V end was cut by 6 bases, the J end by 4 bases, with 12 bases between. The CDR3 is made up of 12 amino acids. The CDR3 sequence: CSATEGGTEAFF. The CDR3 DNA follows: TGCAGTGCCACGGAGGGAGGCACTGAAGCTTTCTTT.

The rearrangement joins TRBV9 to TRBJ2-3; 8 positions match TRBD2. V lost 4 bases and J lost 2; bases outside the gene matches: 12. The CDR3 is 17 residues long. Per the germline V gene, CDR1 is SGDLS and CDR2 is YYNGEE. CDR3 sequence: CASSMTSLAGVTDTQYF. In DNA, the CDR3 is TGTGCCAGCAGCATGACCTCCCTAGCGGGCGTCACAGATACGCAGTATTTT.